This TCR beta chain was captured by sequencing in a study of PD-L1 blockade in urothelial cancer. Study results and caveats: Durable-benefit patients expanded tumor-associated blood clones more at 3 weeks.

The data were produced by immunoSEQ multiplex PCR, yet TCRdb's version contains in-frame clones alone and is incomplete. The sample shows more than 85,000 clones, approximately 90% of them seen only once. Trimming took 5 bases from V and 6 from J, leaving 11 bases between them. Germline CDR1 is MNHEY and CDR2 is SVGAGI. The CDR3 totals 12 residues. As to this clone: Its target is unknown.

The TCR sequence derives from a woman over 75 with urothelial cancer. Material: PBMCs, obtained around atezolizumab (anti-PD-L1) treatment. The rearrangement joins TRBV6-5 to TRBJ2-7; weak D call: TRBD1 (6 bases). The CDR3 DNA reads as TGTGCCAGCAGTCCGACAGGTCGCGAGCAGTACTTC. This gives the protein CASSPTGREQYF.